This T cell receptor (beta chain) was retrieved from a study of blood T cell repertoires in COVID-19. Study-level background: Samples taken during acute and convalescent COVID-19 were collected in the United States, Italy and Spain. T cells, B-cell-depleted T cells, or PBMCs supplied cDNA or gDNA.

With regard to this clone: The junction and the germline gene differ at one end; a read error may be behind it.

From germline, CDR1 is SGDLS and CDR2 YYNGEE. CDR3 size: 14 residues. Original analysis: Amplification from reference gene primers served as the basis for estimated nucleated cell counts. Profiled with immunoSEQ multiplex PCR; TCRdb holds only in-frame clones, not every one. The V and J calls and clone size come from that table; D and trimming were worked out from the DNA. Of under 80,000 clones detected, roughly 91% appear once; the ten largest clones hold approximately 15%. This clonotype was obtained from a man in his sixties or seventies with active or convalescent COVID-19. The sample comprised peripheral blood. This chain joins TRBV9 and TRBJ2-2; TRBD2 agrees at 11 bases. In DNA, the CDR3 is TGTGCCAGCAACGTAGCGGGAGGGCCCGGGGAGCTGTTTTTT. Translated: CASNVAGGPGELFF.